Listed here are 21 T cell receptor beta chains from one sample, sequenced in a study of T cell responses to AZD1222 COVID-19 vaccine. The table came from immunoSEQ multiplex PCR; TCRdb's copy has only in-frame clones and leaves some out. The data contain 58,000 or so clones, around nine tenths of them singletons. The source was peripheral blood, collected 28 days after the second AZD1222 dose. These receptors were obtained from an adult who received the AZD1222 COVID-19 vaccine.

V gene TRBV7-6 combines with J gene TRBJ1-5; D gene unclear. V lost 2 bases and J lost 4, with 12 bases in between. CDR3 length: 15 residues. The germline CDR1 and CDR2 sequences are SGHVS and FNYEAQ. The DNA for the CDR3 is TGTGCCAGCAGCTTATCGTCCGGGATGAATCAGCCCCAGCATTTT. The encoded protein is CASSLSSGMNQPQHF.

CDR3 protein: CASNTPGQGGGEQYF. As DNA, the CDR3 is TGTGCCAGCAATACTCCGGGACAGGGCGGGGGCGAGCAGTACTTC. The J gene is TRBJ2-7, the V gene TRBV5-5; 9 positions agree with TRBD1. The CDR3 spans 15 residues. Trimming took 6 bases from V and 6 from J; bases not matched to a gene: 13. Germline loops: CDR1 SGHKS, CDR2 YYEKEE (reference sequence).

This clone has just a few counts. CDR3 DNA sequence: TGCGCCAGCAGCCAAGATAGCAGGGGATTCGGTGAAGCTTTCTTT. Amino acid sequence: CASSQDSRGFGEAFF. V gene TRBV4-3 combines with J gene TRBJ1-1, with D possibly being TRBD1 (6 bases). The CDR3 runs to 15 residues. V lost 0 bases, J lost 7 bases, and 15 bases lay in between. Germline CDR1 reads LGHNA; CDR2 reads YSLEER.

In this sample, this clone turned up once. The rearrangement uses TRBV27 and TRBJ2-1; D unresolved. This CDR3 region has 14 residues. Trimming cost V 5 bases and J 1 base, with 9 bases left between them. CDR1 MNHEY and CDR2 SMNVEV come from the germline V gene (reference sequence). The CDR3 DNA is TGTGCCAGCAGTCTCGGGTTTTCCTACAATGAGCAGTTCTTC. Its translation: CASSLGFSYNEQFF.

V usage is TRBV7-6 and J usage is TRBJ2-1; maybe TRBD2 (6 bases). V was shortened by 10 bases and J by 9 bases, with 25 bases between the two germline ends. Germline V gene lookup returns CDR1 SGHVS and CDR2 FNYEAQ. This CDR3 comprises 15 residues. CDR3 bases: TGTGCCACCCAACCGAGGTCGGGAGTACTCACTGAGCAGTTCTTC. Residues: CATQPRSGVLTEQFF.

The chain is built from TRBV27 and TRBJ2-1; 13 bases are shared with TRBD2. Looked up from germline, CDR1 is MNHEY and CDR2 is SMNVEV (reference sequence). Germline trimming cut 5 bases from V and 9 bases from J; bases unmatched to any gene: 7. CDR3 length: 15 amino acids. CDR3 protein: CASSPGLAGAGEQFF. CDR3 nucleotides: TGTGCCAGCAGTCCTGGACTAGCGGGAGCGGGTGAGCAGTTCTTC.

This chain uses TRBV7-6 with TRBJ1-1; D not resolved. This CDR3 has 17 amino acids. The germline gives CDR1 SGHVS, CDR2 FNYEAQ. The V gene lost 0 bases and the J gene lost 2 bases, with 16 bases spanning the gap. Here the CDR3 reads CASSLASGRVFNTEAFF. CDR3 nucleotide sequence: TGTGCCAGCAGCTTAGCGAGCGGCAGAGTCTTCAACACTGAAGCTTTCTTT.

This clone showed up just a few times. The V call is TRBV9, the J call TRBJ2-7; 7 nucleotides match TRBD1. V dropped 3 bases and J dropped 0; count of bases not matched to a gene: 0. The CDR3 is 13 amino acids. Germline V gene lookup returns CDR1 SGDLS and CDR2 YYNGEE. In DNA form, the CDR3 reads TGTGCCAGCAGCGCAGGGGGCTCCTACGAGCAGTACTTC. As protein: CASSAGGSYEQYF.

This chain joins TRBV28 and TRBJ1-4; possible D gene TRBD1, 6 bases. V shed 3 bases and J shed 11 bases, with 16 bases lying between them. This CDR3 is 14 amino acids long. CDR1 and CDR2 from the germline V gene are MDHEN and SYDVKM. CDR3 sequence: CASSFSGVRGKLFF. The CDR3 nucleotides are TGTGCCAGCAGTTTTTCAGGGGTCCGGGGTAAACTGTTTTTT.

The J gene is TRBJ2-1, the V gene TRBV29-1; D might be TRBD1 or TRBD2, each matching 6 bases. V was cut by 4 bases and J by 9 bases, with 19 bases left in between. From germline, CDR1 is SQVTM and CDR2 ANQGSEA. The CDR3 is made up of 14 amino acids. This CDR3 is CSVGGRSGGGEQFF. CDR3 coding DNA: TGCAGCGTTGGTGGGCGGAGCGGAGGGGGTGAGCAGTTCTTC.

V usage is TRBV7-2 and J usage is TRBJ1-2; D unclear. From germline, CDR1 is SGHTA and CDR2 FQGNSA. The CDR3 length is 14 residues. Between the trimmed V and J ends, which lost 5 bases and 8 bases, there was a span of 18 bases. In nucleotides, the CDR3 is TGTGCCAGCAGCCCGGGCGGACCGGGAGAAGGCTACACCTTC. This codes for CASSPGGPGEGYTF.

The chain employs TRBV28 and TRBJ2-5, with D possibly matching TRBD2 (7 bases). The CDR3 consists of 16 residues. Germline lookup yields CDR1 MDHEN and CDR2 SYDVKM. Trimming left V 7 bases short and J 5 bases short, with 23 bases between. CDR3 coding DNA: TGTGCCAGCATTCCTCCCGGCGGGGGCGCCCGGGAGACCCAGTACTTC. The encoded protein is CASIPPGGGARETQYF.

The gene calls are TRBV5-1 and TRBJ1-5; D is unclear. This CDR3 is 14 amino acids long. V was shortened by 0 bases and J by 5 bases, with 9 bases between the two germline ends. The V gene's germline CDR1 is SGHRS and CDR2 YFSETQ. This CDR3 reads CASSLDGGYQPQHF. In DNA form, the CDR3 reads TGCGCCAGCAGCTTGGATGGCGGGTATCAGCCCCAGCATTTT. Looking up the rest from reference TRBV5-1 and TRBJ1-5 gives the full variable domain: KAGVTQTPRYLIKTRGQQVTLSCSPISGHRSVSWYQQTPGQGLQFLFEYFSETQRNKGNFPGRFSGRQFSNSRSEMNVSTLELGDSALYLCASSLDGGYQPQHFGDGTRLSIL.

The sample holds one count of this clone. The chain uses TRBV11-3 and TRBJ1-6, with no clear D. The CDR3 is 12 amino acids. Per the germline V gene, CDR1 is SGHNT and CDR2 is YENEEA. Trimming cost V 5 bases and J 8 bases, with 7 bases left between them. The CDR3: CASSPGDSPLHF. DNA for the CDR3: TGTGCCAGCAGCCCTGGAGATTCACCCCTCCACTTT.

The V call is TRBV20-1, the J call TRBJ2-3; 10 nucleotides line up with TRBD2. The V segment lost 3 bases and the J segment 2 bases; nucleotides outside the gene matches: 5. Germline-derived CDR1 and CDR2 are DFQATT and SNEGSKA (reference sequence). The CDR3 is made up of 15 amino acids. The CDR3 loop is CSASGTSETTDTQYF. For the CDR3, the DNA is TGCAGTGCTAGTGGGACTAGCGAGACCACAGATACGCAGTATTTT.

V usage is TRBV28 and J usage is TRBJ2-7; D is unclear. V lost 0 bases and J 5 bases, leaving 8 bases between the germline ends. The CDR3 loop spans 13 amino acids. Looked up from germline, CDR1 is MDHEN and CDR2 is SYDVKM. The CDR3 sequence is CASSLWGGHEQYF. The CDR3, as DNA: TGTGCCAGCAGTTTATGGGGCGGCCACGAGCAGTACTTC.

The chain has TRBV5-8 and TRBJ2-7, with D possibly TRBD1 on 5 matching bases. Germline V gene data show CDR1 as SGHTS and CDR2 as YDEGEE. The length of the CDR3 is 13 residues. V shed 2 bases and J shed 3 bases, with 9 bases lying between them. The CDR3 DNA reads TGTGCCAGCAGCTTTGACAGAAGCTACGAGCAGTACTTC. Its translation: CASSFDRSYEQYF.

The V call is TRBV19, the J call TRBJ1-2; 10 bases line up with TRBD1. CDR3 length: 12 residues. V was pared by 3 bases and J by 8 bases, with 0 bases of the junction left unmatched. The germline gives CDR1 LNHDA, CDR2 SQIVND (reference sequence). The DNA for the CDR3 is TGTGCCAGTAGTATGGGACAGGGGGGCTACACCTTC. Amino acids: CASSMGQGGYTF.

This rearrangement joins TRBV6-5 to TRBJ2-7, with D tentatively TRBD1 (6 bases). Per the germline V gene, CDR1 is MNHEY and CDR2 is SVGAGI. Deletions cut 6 bases from V and 4 bases from J, with 13 bases between. This CDR3 comprises 13 residues. The CDR3 protein is CASSHTGFYEQYF. The CDR3 DNA reads TGTGCCAGCAGCCATACAGGGTTTTACGAGCAGTACTTC.

V gene TRBV6-6 combines with J gene TRBJ1-2, with TRBD1 identical over 7 bases. The CDR3 consists of 12 residues. CDR1 is MNHNY, CDR2 SVGAGI, per germline (reference sequence). The V segment lost 4 bases and the J segment 7 bases; nucleotides outside the gene matches: 3. CDR3 in amino acids: CASSLRTGGYTF. CDR3 DNA sequence: TGTGCCAGCAGTTTAAGGACAGGTGGCTACACCTTC.

The V call is TRBV7-3, the J call TRBJ2-1, with 9 bases aligning to TRBD2. The germline V gene has CDR1 SGHTA and CDR2 FQGTGA. With 5 bases clipped from V and 5 bases from J, the junction kept 10 bases outside the gene matches. The CDR3 spans 16 residues. The CDR3 loop is CASSLRAAGGDNEQFF. CDR3 in DNA: TGTGCCAGCAGCCTAAGGGCGGCGGGAGGGGACAATGAGCAGTTCTTC.